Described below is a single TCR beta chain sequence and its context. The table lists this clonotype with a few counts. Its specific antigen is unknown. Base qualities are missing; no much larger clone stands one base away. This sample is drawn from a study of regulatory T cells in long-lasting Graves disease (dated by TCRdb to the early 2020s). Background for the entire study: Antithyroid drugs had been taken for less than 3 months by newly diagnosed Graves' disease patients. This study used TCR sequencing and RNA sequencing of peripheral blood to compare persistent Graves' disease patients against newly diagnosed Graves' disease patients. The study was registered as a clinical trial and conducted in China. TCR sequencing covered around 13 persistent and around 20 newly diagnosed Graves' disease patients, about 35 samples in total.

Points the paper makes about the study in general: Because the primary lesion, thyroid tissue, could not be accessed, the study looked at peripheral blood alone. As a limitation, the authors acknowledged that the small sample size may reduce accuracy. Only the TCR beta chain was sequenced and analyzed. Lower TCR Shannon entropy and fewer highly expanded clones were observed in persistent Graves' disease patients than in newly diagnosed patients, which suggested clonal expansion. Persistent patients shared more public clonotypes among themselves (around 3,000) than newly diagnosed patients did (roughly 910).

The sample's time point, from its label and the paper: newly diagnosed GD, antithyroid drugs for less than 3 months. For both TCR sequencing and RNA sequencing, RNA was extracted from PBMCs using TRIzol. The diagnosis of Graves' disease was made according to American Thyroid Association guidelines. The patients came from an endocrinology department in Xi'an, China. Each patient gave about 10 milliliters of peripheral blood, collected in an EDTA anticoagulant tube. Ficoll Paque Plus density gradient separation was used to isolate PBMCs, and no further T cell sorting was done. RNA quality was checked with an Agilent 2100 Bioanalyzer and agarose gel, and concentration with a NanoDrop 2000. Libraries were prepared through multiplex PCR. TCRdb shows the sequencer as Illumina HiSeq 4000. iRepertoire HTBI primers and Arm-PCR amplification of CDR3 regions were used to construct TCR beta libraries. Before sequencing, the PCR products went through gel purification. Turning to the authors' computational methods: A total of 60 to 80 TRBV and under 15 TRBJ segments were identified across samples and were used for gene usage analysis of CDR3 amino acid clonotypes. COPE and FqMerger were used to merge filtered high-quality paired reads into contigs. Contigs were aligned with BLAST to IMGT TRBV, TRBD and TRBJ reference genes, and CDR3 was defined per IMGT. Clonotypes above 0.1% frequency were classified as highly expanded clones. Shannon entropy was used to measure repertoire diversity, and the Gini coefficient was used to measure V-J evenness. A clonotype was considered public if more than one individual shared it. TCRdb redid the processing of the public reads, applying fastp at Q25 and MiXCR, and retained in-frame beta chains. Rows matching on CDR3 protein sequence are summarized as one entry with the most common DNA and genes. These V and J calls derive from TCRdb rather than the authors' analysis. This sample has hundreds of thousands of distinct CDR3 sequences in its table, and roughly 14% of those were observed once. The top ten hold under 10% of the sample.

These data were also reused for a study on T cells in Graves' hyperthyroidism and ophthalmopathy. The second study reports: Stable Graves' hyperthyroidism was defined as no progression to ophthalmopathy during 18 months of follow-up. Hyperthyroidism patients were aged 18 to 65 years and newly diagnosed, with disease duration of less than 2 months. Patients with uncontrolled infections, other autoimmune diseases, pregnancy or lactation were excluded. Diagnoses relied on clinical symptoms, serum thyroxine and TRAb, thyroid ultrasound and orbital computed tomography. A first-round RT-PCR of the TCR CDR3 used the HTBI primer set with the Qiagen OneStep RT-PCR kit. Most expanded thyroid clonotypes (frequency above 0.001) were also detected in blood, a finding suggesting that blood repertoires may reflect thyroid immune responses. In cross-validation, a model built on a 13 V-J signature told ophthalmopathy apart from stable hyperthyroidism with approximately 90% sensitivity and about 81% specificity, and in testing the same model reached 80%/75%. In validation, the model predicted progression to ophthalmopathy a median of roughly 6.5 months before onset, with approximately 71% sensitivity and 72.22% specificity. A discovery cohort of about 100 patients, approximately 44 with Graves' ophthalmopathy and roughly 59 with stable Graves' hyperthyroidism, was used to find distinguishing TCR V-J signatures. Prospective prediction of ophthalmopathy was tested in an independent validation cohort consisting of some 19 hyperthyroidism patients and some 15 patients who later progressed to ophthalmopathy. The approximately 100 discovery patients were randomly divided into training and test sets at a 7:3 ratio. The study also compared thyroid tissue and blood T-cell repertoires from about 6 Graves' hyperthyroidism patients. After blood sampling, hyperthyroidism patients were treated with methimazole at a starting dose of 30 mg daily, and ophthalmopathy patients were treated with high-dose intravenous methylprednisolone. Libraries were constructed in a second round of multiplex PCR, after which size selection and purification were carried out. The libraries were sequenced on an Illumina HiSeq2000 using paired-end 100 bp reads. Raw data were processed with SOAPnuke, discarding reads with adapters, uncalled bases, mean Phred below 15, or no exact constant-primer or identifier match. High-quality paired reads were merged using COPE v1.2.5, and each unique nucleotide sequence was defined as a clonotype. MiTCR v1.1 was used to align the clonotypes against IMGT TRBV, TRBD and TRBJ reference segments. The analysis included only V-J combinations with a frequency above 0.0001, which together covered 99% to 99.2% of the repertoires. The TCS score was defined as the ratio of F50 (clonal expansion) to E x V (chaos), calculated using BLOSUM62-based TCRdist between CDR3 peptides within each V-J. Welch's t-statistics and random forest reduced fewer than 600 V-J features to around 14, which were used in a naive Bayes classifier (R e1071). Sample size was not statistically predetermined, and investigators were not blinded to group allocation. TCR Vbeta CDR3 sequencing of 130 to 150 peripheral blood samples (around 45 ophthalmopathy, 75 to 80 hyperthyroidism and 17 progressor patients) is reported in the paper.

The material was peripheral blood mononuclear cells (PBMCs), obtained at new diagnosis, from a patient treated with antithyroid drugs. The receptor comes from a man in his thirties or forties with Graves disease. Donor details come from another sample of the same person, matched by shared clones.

The DNA reads as follows: TGTGCCAGCAGCCGCGGGTCTAGCGGGAGGAATAGAGAGACCCAGTACTTC. Translated, this is CASSRGSSGRNRETQYF. This chain is built from TRBV7-2 and TRBJ2-5; 11 bases in the middle match TRBD2. Trimming takes 5 bases off V and 4 bases off J; junction bases not matched to a gene: 12. The CDR1 and CDR2 encoded by the germline V gene are SGHTA and FQGNSA. Inclusive of the bounding cysteine and phenylalanine, the CDR3 is 17 residues long. Only CDR3 DNA remains: 51 bases, in frame from the first base.